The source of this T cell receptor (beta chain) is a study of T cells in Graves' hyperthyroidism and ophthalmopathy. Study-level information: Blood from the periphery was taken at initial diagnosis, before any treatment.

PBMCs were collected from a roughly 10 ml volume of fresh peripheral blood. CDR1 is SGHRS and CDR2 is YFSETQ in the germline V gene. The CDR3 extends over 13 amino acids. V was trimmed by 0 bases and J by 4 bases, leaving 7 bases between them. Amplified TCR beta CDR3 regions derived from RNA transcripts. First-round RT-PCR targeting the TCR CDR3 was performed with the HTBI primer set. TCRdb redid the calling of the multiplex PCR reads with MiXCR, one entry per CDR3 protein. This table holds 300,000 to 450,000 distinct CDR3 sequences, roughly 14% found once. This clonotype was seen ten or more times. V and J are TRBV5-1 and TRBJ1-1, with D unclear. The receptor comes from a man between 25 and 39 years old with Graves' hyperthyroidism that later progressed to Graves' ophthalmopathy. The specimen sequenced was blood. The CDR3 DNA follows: TGCGCCAGCAGCTTGGCCCTTAGCACTGAAGCTTTCTTT. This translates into CASSLALSTEAFF.